Shown below are 16 T cell receptor beta chains from a single sample sequenced in a study of CD8+ T cells in alopecia areata. Extracted RNA was reverse transcribed into cDNA, the sequencing template. Using immunoSEQ multiplex PCR, the repertoire was profiled, and TCRdb retains in-frame clones only, with some absent. The table lists roughly 200,000 clones, about 63% of them singletons. The sequences come from CD4+ T cells sorted from blood, collected at week 0. These receptors were collected from a human donor with alopecia areata.

The chain carries TRBV7-2 and TRBJ1-5; D possibly corresponds to TRBD1 (5 bases). CDR1 is SGHTA, CDR2 FQGNSA, per germline. V dropped 2 bases and J dropped 1 base, with 12 bases sitting between them. The CDR3 sequence is 16 residues long. For the CDR3, the DNA is TGTGCCAGCAGCTTAATGGGGGGTATGAGCAATCAGCCCCAGCATTTT. It translates to CASSLMGGMSNQPQHF.

This clone was detected only a few times. This sequence joins TRBV5-1 and TRBJ1-2; 10 nucleotides match TRBD1. The CDR3 spans 16 residues. V was clipped by 5 bases and J by 6 bases; unmatched bases: 13. The germline V gene has CDR1 SGHRS and CDR2 YFSETQ. DNA for the CDR3: TGCGCCAGCAGTCAGCCACCGGGACAGGGGAGAGATGGCTACACCTTC. Translation: CASSQPPGQGRDGYTF.

The gene calls are TRBV5-1 and TRBJ2-1, with D uncertain. V lost 6 bases, J lost 6 bases, and 10 bases lay in between. Per the germline V gene, CDR1 is SGHRS and CDR2 is YFSETQ. This CDR3 has 12 amino acids. The CDR3 DNA sequence: TGCGCCAGCACAAGGTTTGGCAATGAGCAGTTCTTC. This sequence encodes CASTRFGNEQFF.

The CDR3: CAGQEISGANVLTF. CDR3 bases: TGTGCGGGACAGGAGATCTCTGGGGCCAACGTCCTGACTTTC. This chain connects TRBV6-1 to TRBJ2-6; 8 nucleotides line up with TRBD1. This CDR3 comprises 14 residues. CDR1 and CDR2 (germline): MNHNS, SASEGT.

The V and J genes are TRBV6-6 and TRBJ2-5; D is undetermined. The CDR3 sequence is 14 residues long. Germline-derived CDR1 and CDR2 are MNHNY and SVGAGI (reference sequence). V shed 6 bases and J shed 0 bases, with 11 bases lying between them. The CDR3 region is CASRETQYQETQYF. In DNA, the CDR3 is TGTGCCAGCAGGGAGACTCAGTACCAAGAGACCCAGTACTTC.

This clone was found a few times. The chain joins TRBV29-1 to TRBJ2-5; 7 nucleotides match TRBD2. V gave up 0 bases and J gave up 5 bases; unmatched junction bases: 6. CDR3 size: 14 residues. Looked up from germline, CDR1 is SQVTM and CDR2 is ANQGSEA. CDR3 protein: CSVEDPQRGETQYF. The CDR3 region has the DNA TGCAGCGTTGAAGATCCCCAGCGGGGTGAGACCCAGTACTTC.

The CDR3 DNA reads TGTGCCTGGGAGGCAGGTAACACTGAAGCTTTCTTT. Its protein is CAWEAGNTEAFF. This chain connects TRBV30 to TRBJ1-1, with unresolved D. Germline CDR1 reads GTSNPN; CDR2 reads SVGIG (reference sequence). Trimming took off 5 bases at V and 2 bases at J, with 9 bases between the two ends. The CDR3 consists of 12 residues.

This clone was counted a few times. The chain combines TRBV4-1 with TRBJ2-7; a weak D match, TRBD1 (5 bases). Per the germline V gene, CDR1 is MGHRA and CDR2 is YSYEKL. Between the trimmed V and J ends, which lost 1 base and 2 bases, there was a span of 12 bases. The CDR3 is 15 amino acids. The DNA of the CDR3 is TGCGCCAGCAGCCAAGTCCTAGGGGCCACCTACGAGCAGTACTTC. Its translation: CASSQVLGATYEQYF.

The V gene is TRBV9, the J gene TRBJ2-7, with unresolved D. The CDR3 is 14 amino acids. V was shortened by 4 bases and J by 3 bases, with 14 bases between the two germline ends. The germline CDR1 and CDR2 sequences are SGDLS and YYNGEE. The CDR3 DNA is TGTGCCAGCAGCCCCGGGTCGACCTTCTACGAGCAGTACTTC. Its translation is CASSPGSTFYEQYF.

V is TRBV6-1 and J is TRBJ1-1; D is undetermined. V was clipped by 4 bases and J by 8 bases, with 11 bases between them. The germline CDR1 and CDR2 sequences are MNHNS and SASEGT. The CDR3 is made up of 12 amino acids. The CDR3: CASSVLFKEAFF. CDR3 bases: TGTGCCAGCAGTGTGCTGTTCAAGGAAGCTTTCTTT.

The V call is TRBV30, the J call TRBJ2-6, with unresolved D. The V and J ends lost 0 bases and 2 bases respectively, with 11 bases between them. CDR1 is GTSNPN and CDR2 is SVGIG in the germline V gene (reference sequence). CDR3 size: 16 residues. CDR3 loop: CAWSVLFQAGANVLTF. The DNA for the CDR3 is TGTGCCTGGAGTGTACTTTTCCAGGCTGGGGCCAACGTCCTGACTTTC.

The chain links TRBV15 to TRBJ1-2; D remains ambiguous. Trimming took off 4 bases at V and 4 bases at J, with 10 bases between the two ends. CDR3 length: 13 amino acids. Germline assignment: CDR1 LNHNV and CDR2 YYDKDF (reference sequence). CDR3 bases: TGTGCCACCAGCAAGGTTATGAGCTATGGCTACACCTTC. Its translation: CATSKVMSYGYTF.

The rearrangement joins TRBV27 to TRBJ1-2, with 7 bases fitting TRBD1. The V and J ends lost 6 bases and 2 bases, in that order; junction bases with no gene match: 3. This CDR3 is built from 13 residues. The germline V gene has CDR1 MNHEY and CDR2 SMNVEV (reference sequence). CDR3 sequence (DNA): TGTGCCAGCAGAGGGACAGAGAACTATGGCTACACCTTC. It encodes CASRGTENYGYTF.

This clone was seen a handful of times. This rearrangement joins TRBV7-2 to TRBJ2-1; 9 bases are shared with TRBD2. The CDR3 sequence is 13 residues long. Germline lookup yields CDR1 SGHTA and CDR2 FQGNSA. J was trimmed by 6 bases and V by 8 bases; bases with no gene match: 5. The CDR3 bases are TGTGCCAGCTCCGGACTAGCGTTCAATGAGCAGTTCTTC. Translating gives CASSGLAFNEQFF.

V usage is TRBV29-1 and J usage is TRBJ2-1; 8 bases align to TRBD2. The length of the CDR3 is 14 residues. CDR1 and CDR2 (germline): SQVTM, ANQGSEA. J was trimmed by 10 bases and V by 6 bases; bases with no gene match: 14. CDR3 amino acids: CSVPPRGGPTEQFF. The CDR3 nucleotides are TGCAGCGTGCCCCCTCGGGGGGGCCCCACGGAGCAGTTCTTC.

This clone occurred a few times. The chain has TRBV7-3 and TRBJ1-1, with D perhaps TRBD1 (6 bases). Germline-derived CDR1 and CDR2 are SGHTA and FQGTGA. CDR3 length equals 13 residues. The V end was cut by 3 bases, the J end by 4 bases, with 9 bases between. CDR3 residues: CASSLGASTEAFF. The DNA for the CDR3 is TGTGCCAGCAGCTTGGGGGCGTCCACTGAAGCTTTCTTT.